This T cell receptor (beta chain) is from a study of shared clonotypes between healthy human individuals. TCRdb keeps only in-frame clones here, not all; method: immunoSEQ multiplex PCR. This sample has hundreds of thousands of clones, with approximately 96% found just once. Only CD45RO-negative cells positively selected for CCR7 counted as naive CD8 cells, so terminally differentiated effector memory CD45RA+ cells were excluded. The ends were cut back, 6 bases at V and 5 bases at J, with 5 bases in the middle. Germline V gene lookup returns CDR1 MRHNA and CDR2 SNTAGT. The CDR3 totals 11 residues. The sample taken for sequencing was naive CD8+ T cells sorted from blood. The V gene is TRBV6-4, the J gene TRBJ1-5; no clear D gene. The TCR sequence derives from a woman in her twenties or thirties in good health. The CDR3 DNA is TGTGCCAGCAGGCTAGATCAGCCCCAGCATTTT. It codes for CASRLDQPQHF.